The present T cell receptor (beta chain) was sequenced within a study of shared clonotypes between healthy human individuals. The study, taken as a whole, reports: Donors were few, which limited the genetic and exposure-history diversity represented.

CD45RO-negative CD8 cells positively selected for CCR7 made up the naive population, which excluded terminally differentiated effector memory CD45RA+ cells. Germline V CDR1 and CDR2: MDHEN, SYDVKM. The ends were cut back, 7 bases at V and 8 bases at J, with 17 bases in the middle. The CDR3 is 13 residues long. For this clone: The antigen is not known.

TCRdb's copy holds only in-frame clones and misses some; the assay was immunoSEQ multiplex PCR. The table shows more than 2 million clones, with around 96% occurring only once. This receptor was obtained from a man aged 18 to 35 in good health. Source material: naive CD8+ T cells sorted from blood. The genes are TRBV28 and TRBJ1-1, with D tentatively TRBD1 (6 bases). CDR3 sequence: CASNWAGVLEAFF. The CDR3 DNA reads TGTGCCAGCAATTGGGCAGGGGTATTAGAAGCTTTCTTT. The variable domain in full, completed from reference TRBV28 and TRBJ1-1, reads DVKVTQSSRYLVKRTGEKVFLECVQDMDHENMFWYRQDPGLGLRLIYFSYDVKMKEKGDIPEGYSVSREKKERFSLILESASTNQTSMYLCASNWAGVLEAFFGQGTRLTVV.